The clone carrying this T cell receptor beta chain was counted between two and nine times. Its antigen is not identified. The researchers obtained blood RNA from unsorted whole blood and also extracted germline DNA. With a constant-region primer, TCR beta cDNA was made from 450 to 500 ng of total RNA. It was through three nested multiplex PCR rounds of slightly modified ARM-PCR that TCR beta libraries arose. Researchers ran the first two PCR rounds for roughly 11 cycles each with TRBV1-TRBV30 forward primers and a C-beta reverse primer. TCRdb re-derived calls from the multiplex PCR reads in MiXCR, one entry per CDR3 protein. The repertoire holds 190,000 or so distinct CDR3 sequences, with less than 75% as singletons. These data belong to a study of tumor-infiltrating lymphocytes in primary liver carcinoma. Findings of the study overall: In tumor-adjacent and tumor-blood pairs, overlap was lower than in tumor region pairs. Tumors had a top-250-clone fraction that was significantly higher than blood (p = 0.039).

Germline CDR1 SGHNT, CDR2 YYREEE (reference sequence). The CDR3 is made up of 16 amino acids. The V and J ends lost 4 bases and 5 bases, in that order; junction bases with no gene match: 12. The source material was peripheral blood. The TCR was taken from a woman aged 60-75 years with primary liver carcinoma and hepatitis B virus infection. This chain uses TRBV5-4 with TRBJ2-1; 7 nucleotides agree with TRBD1. As DNA, the CDR3 is TGTGCCAGCAGCCAGGTCAGGGGGACAGCGGACAATGAGCAGTTCTTC. This sequence encodes CASSQVRGTADNEQFF.